This is a list of T cell receptor beta chains from one sample in a study of blood T cells in healthy people across ages. TCRdb reanalysed the 5' RACE reads using MiXCR and keeps one entry per CDR3 protein. The sample holds over 1,300,000 distinct CDR3 sequences, around 55% seen once. The sequencing input was blood. The receptors originated from a man aged 18-30 years in good health. CDR3s include the opening cysteine and the closing phenylalanine or tryptophan. Each record gives: J gene, clone size, V gene, D gene, CDR3 protein, CDR3 DNA. A D gene is named only where the DNA matches it firmly. Clone size is shown for a subset of rows, as once, few, many or a class of expanded clone.

j_call: TRBJ1-4; clone_size: -; v_call: TRBV21-1; d_call: -; cdr3_aa: CASSKPVDRDGEKLFF; cdr3_nt: TGTGCCAGCAGCAAACCAGTTGACAGGGATGGTGAAAAACTGTTTTTT
j_call: TRBJ2-3; clone_size: -; v_call: TRBV5-1; d_call: TRBD1; cdr3_aa: CASSSIQGSPTDTQYF; cdr3_nt: TGCGCCAGCAGCTCGATACAGGGGTCCCCCACAGATACGCAGTATTTT
j_call: TRBJ1-5; clone_size: few; v_call: TRBV20-1; d_call: -; cdr3_aa: CSAREGVGQPQHF; cdr3_nt: TGCAGTGCTAGAGAGGGGGTCGGCCAGCCCCAGCATTTT
j_call: TRBJ2-7; clone_size: -; v_call: TRBV6-1; d_call: -; cdr3_aa: CASIPQGREQYF; cdr3_nt: TGTGCCAGCATACCACAGGGACGCGAGCAGTACTTC
j_call: TRBJ2-3; clone_size: -; v_call: TRBV14; d_call: -; cdr3_aa: CASSQGWTGTTDTQYF; cdr3_nt: TGTGCCAGCAGCCAAGGTTGGACTGGTACCACAGATACGCAGTATTTT
j_call: TRBJ2-1; clone_size: -; v_call: TRBV7-9; d_call: -; cdr3_aa: CASNNPWGVDYNEQFF; cdr3_nt: TGTGCCAGCAACAACCCCTGGGGGGTGGACTACAATGAGCAGTTCTTC
j_call: TRBJ2-7; clone_size: few; v_call: TRBV4-1; d_call: -; cdr3_aa: CASSQEGFEQYF; cdr3_nt: TGCGCCAGCAGCCAAGAAGGTTTCGAGCAGTACTTC
j_call: TRBJ2-3; clone_size: few; v_call: TRBV5-1; d_call: -; cdr3_aa: CASSLAITRTDTQYF; cdr3_nt: TGCGCCAGCAGCTTGGCTATAACCCGCACAGATACGCAGTATTTT
j_call: TRBJ1-4; clone_size: -; v_call: TRBV6-2/TRBV6-3; d_call: TRBD1; cdr3_aa: CASSDPGTGSEKLFF; cdr3_nt: TGTGCCAGCAGTGACCCCGGGACAGGGAGTGAAAAACTGTTTTTT
j_call: TRBJ2-7; clone_size: few; v_call: TRBV20-1; d_call: -; cdr3_aa: CSASATQGGTYEQYF; cdr3_nt: TGCAGTGCTAGTGCAACCCAGGGCGGAACCTACGAGCAGTACTTC
j_call: TRBJ1-2; clone_size: -; v_call: TRBV20-1; d_call: TRBD1; cdr3_aa: CRPTGGDYGYTF; cdr3_nt: TGCAGGCCAACAGGGGGCGACTATGGCTACACCTTC
j_call: TRBJ1-4; clone_size: few; v_call: TRBV10-3; d_call: -; cdr3_aa: CAISQNNEKLFF; cdr3_nt: TGTGCCATCAGTCAGAATAATGAAAAACTGTTTTTT
j_call: TRBJ1-5; clone_size: -; v_call: TRBV11-2; d_call: -; cdr3_aa: CASSLDSRVGVGNQPQHF; cdr3_nt: TGTGCCAGCAGCTTAGACTCCAGGGTGGGAGTAGGCAATCAGCCCCAGCATTTT
j_call: TRBJ2-5; clone_size: -; v_call: TRBV5-1; d_call: TRBD2; cdr3_aa: CASSLTLAGKETQYF; cdr3_nt: TGCGCCAGCAGCTTAACACTAGCGGGGAAAGAGACCCAGTACTTC
j_call: TRBJ2-2; clone_size: -; v_call: TRBV29-1; d_call: -; cdr3_aa: CSGGDPRSGELFF; cdr3_nt: TGCAGCGGCGGGGACCCGAGGTCCGGGGAGCTGTTTTTT
j_call: TRBJ2-5; clone_size: -; v_call: TRBV2; d_call: -; cdr3_aa: CASSELLWAGVGETQYF; cdr3_nt: TGTGCCAGCAGTGAACTCTTATGGGCAGGGGTTGGGGAGACCCAGTACTTC
j_call: TRBJ2-1; clone_size: -; v_call: TRBV20-1; d_call: TRBD2; cdr3_aa: CSAHVPLAGGGEQFF; cdr3_nt: TGCAGTGCGCATGTCCCCCTAGCGGGAGGGGGTGAGCAGTTCTTC
j_call: TRBJ2-7; clone_size: few; v_call: TRBV27; d_call: -; cdr3_aa: CASSSQVISYEQYF; cdr3_nt: TGTGCCAGCAGTTCGCAGGTAATATCCTACGAGCAGTACTTC
j_call: TRBJ2-7; clone_size: -; v_call: TRBV5-4; d_call: TRBD1; cdr3_aa: CASSLSGQGLGEQYF; cdr3_nt: TGTGCCAGCAGCTTGTCGGGACAGGGATTAGGCGAGCAGTACTTC
j_call: TRBJ2-7; clone_size: few; v_call: TRBV7-9; d_call: TRBD1; cdr3_aa: CASSLVGQGPPYEQYF; cdr3_nt: TGTGCCAGCAGCTTAGTAGGACAGGGGCCTCCCTACGAGCAGTACTTC
j_call: TRBJ1-6; clone_size: -; v_call: TRBV5-1; d_call: -; cdr3_aa: CASSLGPNSYNSPLHF; cdr3_nt: TGCGCCAGCAGCTTGGGACCGAACTCCTATAATTCACCCCTCCACTTT
j_call: TRBJ1-5; clone_size: -; v_call: TRBV9; d_call: -; cdr3_aa: CASNGINQPQHF; cdr3_nt: TGTGCCAGCAATGGGATCAATCAGCCCCAGCATTTT
j_call: TRBJ2-7; clone_size: few; v_call: TRBV12-3/TRBV12-4; d_call: -; cdr3_aa: CASSLDYSHQGYF; cdr3_nt: TGTGCCAGCAGTTTAGACTACAGCCATCAAGGGTACTTC
j_call: TRBJ2-5; clone_size: -; v_call: TRBV5-1; d_call: -; cdr3_aa: CASSFRQSDYNERYF; cdr3_nt: TGCGCCAGCAGCTTTAGACAGAGTGACTACAATGAGCGGTACTTC
j_call: TRBJ2-1; clone_size: -; v_call: TRBV9; d_call: -; cdr3_aa: CASSVLQGEQFF; cdr3_nt: TGTGCCAGCAGCGTTCTCCAGGGTGAGCAGTTCTTC
j_call: TRBJ2-3; clone_size: -; v_call: TRBV5-4; d_call: TRBD2; cdr3_aa: CASSGGEWVAQDTQYF; cdr3_nt: TGTGCCAGCAGCGGGGGGGAGTGGGTCGCGCAAGATACGCAGTATTTT
j_call: TRBJ2-5; clone_size: few; v_call: TRBV4-1; d_call: -; cdr3_aa: CASSQAPGPEETQYF; cdr3_nt: TGCGCCAGCAGCCAAGCACCCGGACCCGAAGAGACCCAGTACTTC
j_call: TRBJ1-2; clone_size: -; v_call: TRBV16; d_call: -; cdr3_aa: CASSHTDSYGYTF; cdr3_nt: TGTGCCAGCAGCCATACGGATAGCTATGGCTACACCTTC
j_call: TRBJ1-3; clone_size: -; v_call: TRBV10-3; d_call: -; cdr3_aa: CAISESVDVSGNTIYF; cdr3_nt: TGTGCCATCAGTGAGTCGGTTGACGTCTCTGGAAACACCATATATTTT
j_call: TRBJ2-5; clone_size: -; v_call: TRBV6-6; d_call: -; cdr3_aa: CASLFGETQYF; cdr3_nt: TGTGCCAGCCTGTTCGGTGAGACCCAGTACTTC
j_call: TRBJ1-2; clone_size: -; v_call: TRBV5-1; d_call: -; cdr3_aa: CASSFQGFGDGYTF; cdr3_nt: TGTGCCAGCAGCTTTCAGGGGTTTGGCGATGGCTACACCTTC
j_call: TRBJ2-3; clone_size: few; v_call: TRBV29-1; d_call: -; cdr3_aa: CSVLRGPGTQYF; cdr3_nt: TGCAGCGTTCTACGCGGCCCCGGCACGCAGTATTTT
j_call: TRBJ2-5; clone_size: -; v_call: TRBV21-1; d_call: -; cdr3_aa: CASSSGGPHQETQYF; cdr3_nt: TGTGCCAGCAGCAGCGGGGGCCCTCACCAAGAGACCCAGTACTTC
j_call: TRBJ1-5; clone_size: -; v_call: TRBV29-1; d_call: -; cdr3_aa: CSVEEPGTPNGQPQHF; cdr3_nt: TGCAGCGTTGAAGAACCCGGGACACCAAACGGCCAGCCCCAGCATTTT
j_call: TRBJ1-6; clone_size: -; v_call: TRBV4-1; d_call: -; cdr3_aa: CASSSGGGSYNSPLHF; cdr3_nt: TGCGCCAGCAGCTCCGGCGGAGGCTCCTATAATTCACCCCTCCACTTT
j_call: TRBJ2-7; clone_size: -; v_call: TRBV6-2/TRBV6-3; d_call: TRBD1; cdr3_aa: CASSWDRRKTYEQYF; cdr3_nt: TGTGCCAGCAGTTGGGACAGGCGTAAAACCTACGAGCAGTACTTC
j_call: TRBJ2-3; clone_size: few; v_call: TRBV10-3; d_call: TRBD1; cdr3_aa: CAISEVQGLDTQYF; cdr3_nt: TGTGCCATCAGTGAGGTACAGGGGCTTGATACGCAGTATTTT
j_call: TRBJ2-3; clone_size: -; v_call: TRBV27; d_call: -; cdr3_aa: CASSGSNADTQYF; cdr3_nt: TGTGCCAGCAGTGGAAGTAACGCAGATACGCAGTATTTT
j_call: TRBJ2-1; clone_size: -; v_call: TRBV5-4; d_call: -; cdr3_aa: CASRQDSFYNEQFF; cdr3_nt: TGTGCCAGCAGGCAGGACTCGTTCTACAATGAGCAGTTCTTC
j_call: TRBJ2-1; clone_size: -; v_call: TRBV20-1; d_call: -; cdr3_aa: CSARDWSYNEQFF; cdr3_nt: TGCAGTGCTAGGGACTGGTCCTACAATGAGCAGTTCTTC
j_call: TRBJ1-2; clone_size: -; v_call: TRBV27; d_call: -; cdr3_aa: CASSFIRDYGYTF; cdr3_nt: TGTGCCAGCAGTTTTATTCGAGACTATGGCTACACCTTC
j_call: TRBJ2-3; clone_size: -; v_call: TRBV20-1; d_call: TRBD2; cdr3_aa: CSAPTSGGYTDTQYF; cdr3_nt: TGCAGTGCGCCAACTAGCGGGGGTTACACAGATACGCAGTATTTT
j_call: TRBJ2-7; clone_size: -; v_call: TRBV27; d_call: -; cdr3_aa: CASKLGAGYSDEQYF; cdr3_nt: TGTGCCAGCAAGCTTGGGGCGGGGTACTCCGACGAGCAGTACTTC
j_call: TRBJ2-2; clone_size: -; v_call: TRBV27; d_call: -; cdr3_aa: CAGSLQTGFNTGELFF; cdr3_nt: TGTGCCGGCAGTTTGCAGACAGGCTTCAACACCGGGGAGCTGTTTTTT
j_call: TRBJ2-1; clone_size: few; v_call: TRBV5-6; d_call: TRBD2; cdr3_aa: CASSSFGLAGGAPVTNEQFF; cdr3_nt: TGTGCCAGCAGCTCTTTTGGACTAGCGGGAGGTGCCCCCGTCACCAATGAGCAGTTCTTC
j_call: TRBJ2-7; clone_size: few; v_call: TRBV7-9; d_call: -; cdr3_aa: CASSLLVDYEQYF; cdr3_nt: TGTGCCAGCAGCTTATTAGTGGACTACGAGCAGTACTTC